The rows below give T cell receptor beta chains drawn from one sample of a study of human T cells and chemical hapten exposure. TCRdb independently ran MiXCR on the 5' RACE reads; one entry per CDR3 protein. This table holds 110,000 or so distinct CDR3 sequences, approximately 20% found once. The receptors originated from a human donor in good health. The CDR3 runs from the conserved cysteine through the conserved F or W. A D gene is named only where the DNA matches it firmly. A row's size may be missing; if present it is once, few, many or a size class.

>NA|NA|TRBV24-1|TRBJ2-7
TGTGCCACCAGTGATTCCCTAATAGGGGGCGAGCAGTACTTC
CATSDSLIGGEQYF
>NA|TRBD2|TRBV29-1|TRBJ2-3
TGCAGCGTTGTCGAGTCTAGCGGGAGGGATACGCAGTATTTT
CSVVESSGRDTQYF
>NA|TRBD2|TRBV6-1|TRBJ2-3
TGTGCCAGCAGTCCTCGAGCGGGAGGGCCTGCCTCTAGCACAGATACGCAGTATTTT
CASSPRAGGPASSTDTQYF
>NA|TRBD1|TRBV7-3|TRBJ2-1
TGTGCCAGCAGCTTAACTCAGGGGGACCGGCAGTTCTTC
CASSLTQGDRQFF
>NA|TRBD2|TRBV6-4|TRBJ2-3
TGTGCCAGCAGTGTCACTAGCGGGAGTAACACAGATACGCAGTATTTT
CASSVTSGSNTDTQYF
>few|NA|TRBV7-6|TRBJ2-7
TGTGCCAGCAGCGAACGACAGACAACCTACGAGCAGTACTTC
CASSERQTTYEQYF
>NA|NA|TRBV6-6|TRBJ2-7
TGTGCCAGCGGAGTGCGATCGGACGAGCAGTACTTC
CASGVRSDEQYF
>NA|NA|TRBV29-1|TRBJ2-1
TGCAGCGTTGAAGATGCGGAGAGCTCCTACAATGAGCAGTTCTTC
CSVEDAESSYNEQFF
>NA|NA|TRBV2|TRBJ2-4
TGTGCCAGTGAGGGGGTACAGACAGGAAACATTCAGTACTTC
CASEGVQTGNIQYF
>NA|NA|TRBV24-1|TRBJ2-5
TGTGCCACCAGTGATTTGCAGGGGACATCCCAAGAGACCCAGTACTTC
CATSDLQGTSQETQYF
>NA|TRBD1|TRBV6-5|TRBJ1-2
TGTGCCAGCAGTCGGACAGGAGGAGACTATGGCTACACCTTC
CASSRTGGDYGYTF
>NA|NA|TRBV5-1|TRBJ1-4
TGCGCCAGCAGCTTGGGGTCTGCAACTAATGAAAAACTGTTTTTT
CASSLGSATNEKLFF
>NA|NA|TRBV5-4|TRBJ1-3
TGTGCCAGCAGCGAGGGACTCCCAAGCTCTGGAAACACCATATATTTT
CASSEGLPSSGNTIYF
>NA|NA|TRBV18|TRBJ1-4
TGTGCCAGCTCACCAAGCAACGGGAATGAAAAACTGTTTTTT
CASSPSNGNEKLFF
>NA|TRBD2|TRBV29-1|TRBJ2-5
TGCAGCGTTGAGAGCGGGAGGGGCGAGACCCAGTACTTC
CSVESGRGETQYF
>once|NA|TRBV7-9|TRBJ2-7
TGTGCCAGCAGCTTAGCGGAGGTCCCCGAGCAGTACTTC
CASSLAEVPEQYF
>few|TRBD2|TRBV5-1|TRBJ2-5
TGCGCCAGCAGCTTTCAGGCGGGAGGGCCAGAAGAGACCCAGTACTTC
CASSFQAGGPEETQYF
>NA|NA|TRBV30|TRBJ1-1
TGTGCCTGGAGTGTAGGTGGGGGAGAAGCTTTCTTT
CAWSVGGGEAFF
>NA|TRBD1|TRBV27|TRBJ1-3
TGTGCCAGCAGTTTAAACAGGGGTACCGGAAACACCATATATTTT
CASSLNRGTGNTIYF
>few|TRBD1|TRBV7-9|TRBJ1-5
TGTGCCAGCAGCCCCACCGAGACAGGGGGCGCGTTCGACAATCAGCCCCAGCATTTT
CASSPTETGGAFDNQPQHF
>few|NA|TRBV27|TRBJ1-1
TGTGCCAGCAGTTACACAGGGAAATACATGAACACTGAAGCTTTCTTT
CASSYTGKYMNTEAFF
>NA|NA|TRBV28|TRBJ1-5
TGTGCCAGCAGTTTAAGGGGTTACAATCAGCCCCAGCATTTT
CASSLRGYNQPQHF
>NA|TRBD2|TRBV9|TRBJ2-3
TGTGCCAGCAGCGTAGGTCCTAGCGGAGGGGTCGCAGATACGCAGTATTTT
CASSVGPSGGVADTQYF
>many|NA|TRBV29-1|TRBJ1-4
TGCAGCGTAGTACTTATGACTAATGAAAAACTGTTTTTT
CSVVLMTNEKLFF
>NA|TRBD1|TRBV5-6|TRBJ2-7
TGTGCCAGCAGGATAAGTCAGGGGGCGTACGAGCAGTACTTC
CASRISQGAYEQYF
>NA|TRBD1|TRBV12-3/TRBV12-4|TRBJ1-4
TGTGCCAGCAGTTCGGGACAGGAAGAAAAACTGTTTTTT
CASSSGQEEKLFF
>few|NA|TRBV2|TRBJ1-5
TGTGCCAGCAGTGAGGGCAGAATTAATCAGCCCCAGCATTTT
CASSEGRINQPQHF
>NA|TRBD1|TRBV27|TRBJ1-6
TGTGCCAGCAGTAGCGCGGGGACAGGGAGTCCACCCCTCCACTTT
CASSSAGTGSPPLHF
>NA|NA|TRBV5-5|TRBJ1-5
TGTGCCAGCAGCTCAATTGGGGTTAGCAATCAGCCCCAGCATTTT
CASSSIGVSNQPQHF
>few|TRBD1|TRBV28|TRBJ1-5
TGTGCCAGCAGTTCCGGACAGGGGACGAGTCAGCCCCAGCATTTT
CASSSGQGTSQPQHF
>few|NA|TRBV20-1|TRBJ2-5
TGCAGTGCTCCTCCCCTAGCGAGGGAGACCCAGTACTTC
CSAPPLARETQYF
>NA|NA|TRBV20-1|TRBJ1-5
TGCAGTGCTAGAGACTTGGGAGATAGAATAAGCAATCAGCCCCAGCATTTT
CSARDLGDRISNQPQHF
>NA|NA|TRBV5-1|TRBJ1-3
TGCGCCAGCAGCACGGACGTCGCCTCTGGAAACACCATATATTTT
CASSTDVASGNTIYF
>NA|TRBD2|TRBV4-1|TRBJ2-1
TGCGCCAGCAGCCCGACTTGGAGCGGGAGTACGAGCAATGAGCAGTTCTTC
CASSPTWSGSTSNEQFF
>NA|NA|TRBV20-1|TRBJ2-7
TGCAGTGCTAGACTCCACGGCGAGCAGTACTTC
CSARLHGEQYF
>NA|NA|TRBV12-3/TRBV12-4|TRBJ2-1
TGTGCCAGCAGTTCCATGGGGGGCGCTCAAGGAAGTGAGCAGTTCTTC
CASSSMGGAQGSEQFF
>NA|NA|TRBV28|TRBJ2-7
TGTGCCAGCAGCCTACCGGCGGGCTCCTACGAGCAGTACTTC
CASSLPAGSYEQYF
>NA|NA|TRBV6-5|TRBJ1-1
TGTGCCAGCAGTCCTCGTCCAAAGAACACTGAAGCTTTCTTT
CASSPRPKNTEAFF
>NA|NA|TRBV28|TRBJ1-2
TGTGCCAGCCGGGAGGGCTATGGCGACACCTTC
CASREGYGDTF
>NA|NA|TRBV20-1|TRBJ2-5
TGCAGTGCTAGAGGTTCGAGGCGTCAAGAGACCCAGTACTTC
CSARGSRRQETQYF
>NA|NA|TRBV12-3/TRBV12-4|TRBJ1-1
TGTGCCAGCTTTGACCGGGGGGACACTGAAGCTTTCTTT
CASFDRGDTEAFF
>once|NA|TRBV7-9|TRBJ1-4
TGTGCCAGCAGCCCCCGGGGAGAAAAACTGTTTTTT
CASSPRGEKLFF
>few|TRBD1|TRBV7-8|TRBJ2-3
TGTGCCAGCAGCCCTACCCTTGACAGGGACACAGATACGCAGTATTTT
CASSPTLDRDTDTQYF
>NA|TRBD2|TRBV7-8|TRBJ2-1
TGTGCCAGCAGCCTCGCGGGACTAGGAGGCCAGAATGAGCAGTTCTTC
CASSLAGLGGQNEQFF